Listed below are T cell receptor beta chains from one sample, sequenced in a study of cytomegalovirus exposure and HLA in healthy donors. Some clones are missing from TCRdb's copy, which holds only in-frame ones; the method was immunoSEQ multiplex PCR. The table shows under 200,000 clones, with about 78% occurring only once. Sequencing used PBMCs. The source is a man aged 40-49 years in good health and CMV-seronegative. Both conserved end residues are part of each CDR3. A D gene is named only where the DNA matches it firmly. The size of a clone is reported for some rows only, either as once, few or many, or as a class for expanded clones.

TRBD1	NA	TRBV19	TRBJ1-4	TGTGCCAGTAGTCGGGACAGTTATTATGAAAAACTGTTTTTT	CASSRDSYYEKLFF
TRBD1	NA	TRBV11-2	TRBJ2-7	TGTGCCAGCAGCTTAGCATCGGACAGGGGTCAGCAGTACTTC	CASSLASDRGQQYF
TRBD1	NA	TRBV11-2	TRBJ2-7	TGTGCCAGCAGCCCCAGGACAGGGGGAAGGTACGAGCAGTACTTC	CASSPRTGGRYEQYF
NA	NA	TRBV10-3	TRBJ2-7	TGTGCCATCAGTGAGACAGGGGAGGTCCACGAGCAGTACTTC	CAISETGEVHEQYF
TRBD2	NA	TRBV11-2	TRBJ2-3	TGTGCCAGCAGCCCGACTAGCGGGGGCCACACAGATACGCAGTATTTT	CASSPTSGGHTDTQYF
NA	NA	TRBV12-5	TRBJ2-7	TGTGCTAGTGGTGGTAGTCCCCGTCCGTACGAGCAGTACTTC	CASGGSPRPYEQYF
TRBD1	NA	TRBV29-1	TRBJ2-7	TGCAGCGCCAGGGACAGTTCCACCTACGAGCAGTACTTC	CSARDSSTYEQYF
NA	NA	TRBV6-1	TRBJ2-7	TGTGCCAGCAGTGTCCCGGACAGCTCCTACGAGCAGTACTTC	CASSVPDSSYEQYF
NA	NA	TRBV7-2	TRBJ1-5	TGTGCCAGCAGCTCTCGGGATCAGCCCCAGCATTTT	CASSSRDQPQHF
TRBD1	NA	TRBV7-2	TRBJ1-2	TGTGCCAGCAGCTCCACCAGGGGGAGAGGTGGCTACACCTTC	CASSSTRGRGGYTF
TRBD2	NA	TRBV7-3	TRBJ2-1	TGTGCCAGCAGCCGTGGGACTAGCGGGACAAATGAGCAGTTCTTC	CASSRGTSGTNEQFF
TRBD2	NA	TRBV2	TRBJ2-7	TGTGCCAGCAGATGGAGACTAGCGGGTTCCTACGAGCAGTACTTC	CASRWRLAGSYEQYF
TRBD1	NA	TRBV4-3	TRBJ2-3	TGCGCCAGCAGCCAAGAACGGGGACAGGGGGTCACAGATACGCAGTATTTT	CASSQERGQGVTDTQYF
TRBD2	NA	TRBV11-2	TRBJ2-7	TGTGCCAGCAGCTCCTGGACTAGCGGGAGGTGGGAGGAGCAGTACTTC	CASSSWTSGRWEEQYF
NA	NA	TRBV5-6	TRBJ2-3	TGTGCCAGCAGCTTAACGGCGGTGAGCACAGATACGCAGTATTTT	CASSLTAVSTDTQYF
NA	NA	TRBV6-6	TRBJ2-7	TGTGCCAGCAGTCCCGGGACAAAGAAGCACGAGCAGTACTTC	CASSPGTKKHEQYF
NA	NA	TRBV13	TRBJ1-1	TGTGCCAGCAGCTTAGGCTTAGGGGTAGGCACTGAAGCTTTCTTT	CASSLGLGVGTEAFF
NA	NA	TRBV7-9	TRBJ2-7	TGTGCCAGCAGCTTCGGGCAGGGTGGCGAGCAGTACTTC	CASSFGQGGEQYF
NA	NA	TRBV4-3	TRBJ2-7	TGCGCCAGCAGCCAAGTCAGGCAGGTCGCCTACGAGCAGTACTTC	CASSQVRQVAYEQYF
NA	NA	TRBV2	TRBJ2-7	TGTGCCAGCAGTGAGACCCGGGACACTGGTGACTTC	CASSETRDTGDF
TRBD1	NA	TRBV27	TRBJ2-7	TGTGCCAGCAGTTTGAAGGGACAGGCCTACGAGCAGTACTTC	CASSLKGQAYEQYF
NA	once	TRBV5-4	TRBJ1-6	TGTGCCAGCAGCTTGGGAAGGGGAGGTTCACCCCTCCACTTT	CASSLGRGGSPLHF
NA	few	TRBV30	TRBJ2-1	TGTGCCTGGAGTAAGACAGATGAGCAGTTCTTC	CAWSKTDEQFF
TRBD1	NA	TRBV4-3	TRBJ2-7	TGCGCCAGCAGCCAAAGACAGGGTGAGAAGCAGTACTTC	CASSQRQGEKQYF
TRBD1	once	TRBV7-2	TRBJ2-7	TGTGCCAGCAGCGCCCGACAGGGCTCCTACGAGCAGTACTTC	CASSARQGSYEQYF
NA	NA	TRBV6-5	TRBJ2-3	TGTGCCAGCAGTTTAGGACTACCCTTAAACACAGATACGCAGTATTTT	CASSLGLPLNTDTQYF
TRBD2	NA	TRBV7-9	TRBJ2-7	TGTGCCAGCAGCTTAGGGCTAGCGGGGTACTACGAGCAGTACTTC	CASSLGLAGYYEQYF
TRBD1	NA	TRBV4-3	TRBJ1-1	TGCGCCAGCAGCCAAGTTCAGGGGGCAAACACTGAAGCTTTCTTT	CASSQVQGANTEAFF
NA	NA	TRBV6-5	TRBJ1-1	TGTGCCAGCAGCGGTAAGACAGTTCGCACTGAAGCTTTCTTT	CASSGKTVRTEAFF
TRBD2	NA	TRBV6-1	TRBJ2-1	TGTGCCAGCAGTGAATCCGCGGGAGTAGGCTACAATGAGCAGTTCTTC	CASSESAGVGYNEQFF
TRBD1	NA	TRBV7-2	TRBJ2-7	TGTGCCAGCAGCTCGGGACAGGTCTACGAGCAGTACTTC	CASSSGQVYEQYF
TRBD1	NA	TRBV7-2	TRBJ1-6	TGTGCCAGCAGCTCCAAACCCCTGGGGACAGGGGCCAATAATTCACCCCTCCACTTT	CASSSKPLGTGANNSPLHF
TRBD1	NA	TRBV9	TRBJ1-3	TGTGCCAGCAGCGTGGACAGGTTTGGAAACACCATATATTTT	CASSVDRFGNTIYF
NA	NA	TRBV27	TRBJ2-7	TGTGCCAGCAGCTTCCTTGGGACTTCTGTAGGTCAGTACTTC	CASSFLGTSVGQYF
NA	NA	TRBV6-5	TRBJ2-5	TGTGCCAGCGTGGGGCGAGAGACCCAGTACTTC	CASVGRETQYF